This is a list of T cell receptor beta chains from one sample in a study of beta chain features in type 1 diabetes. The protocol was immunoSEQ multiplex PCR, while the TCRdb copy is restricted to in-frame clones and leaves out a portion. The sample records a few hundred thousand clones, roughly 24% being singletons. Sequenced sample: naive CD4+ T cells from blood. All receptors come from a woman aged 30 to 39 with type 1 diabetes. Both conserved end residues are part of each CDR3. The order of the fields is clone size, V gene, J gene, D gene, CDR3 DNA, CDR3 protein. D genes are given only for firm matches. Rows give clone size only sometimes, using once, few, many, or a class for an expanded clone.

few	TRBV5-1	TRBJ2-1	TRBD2	TGCGCCAGTGTCCTAGCGGGGTCGAACAATGAGCAGTTCTTC	CASVLAGSNNEQFF
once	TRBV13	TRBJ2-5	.	TGTGCCAGCAGCTTAACAGAGTCACAAGAGACCCAGTACTTC	CASSLTESQETQYF
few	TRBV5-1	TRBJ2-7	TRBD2	TGCGCCAGCAGCGCTAGCGGGAGACCTTCCTACGAGCAGTACTTC	CASSASGRPSYEQYF
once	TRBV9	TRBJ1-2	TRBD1	TGTGCCAGCAGCGTAGGGGGGCGACAGGGAGAGACCTATGGCTACACCTTC	CASSVGGRQGETYGYTF
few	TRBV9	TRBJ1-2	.	TGTGCCAGCAGCGTAGGAGGGGGATATGGCTACACCTTC	CASSVGGGYGYTF
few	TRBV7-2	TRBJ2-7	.	TGTGCCAGCAGCTTAATGGCACAAAAATACGAGCAGTACTTC	CASSLMAQKYEQYF
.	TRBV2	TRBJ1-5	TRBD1	TGTGCCAGCACTGAGGACAGGGCGGGCAATCAGCCCCAGCATTTT	CASTEDRAGNQPQHF
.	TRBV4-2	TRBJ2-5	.	TGTGCCAGCAGCCAAGGGGAAAGAGGGGGACAAGAGACCCAGTACTTC	CASSQGERGGQETQYF
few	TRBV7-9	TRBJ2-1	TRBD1	TGTGCCAGCAGCCTACAGGGGACCTTTGGGAATGAGCAGTTCTTC	CASSLQGTFGNEQFF
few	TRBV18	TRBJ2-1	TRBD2	TGTGCCAGCTCACCAGTTTCACTAGCGGGAGACGCGAAGGACTCCTACAATGAGCAGTTCTTC	CASSPVSLAGDAKDSYNEQFF
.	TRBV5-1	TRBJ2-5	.	TGCGCCAGCAGCTTGGTTGGAGGAGGGGAGACCCAGTACTTC	CASSLVGGGETQYF
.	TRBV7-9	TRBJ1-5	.	TGTGCCAGCAGCTTAGCTCGAGGGTCCCAACATTTT	CASSLARGSQHF
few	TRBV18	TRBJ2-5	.	TGTGCCAGCTCACAGTGGCATCAAGAGACCCAGTACTTC	CASSQWHQETQYF
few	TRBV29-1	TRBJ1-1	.	TGCAGCGTTGAAGTGAGCGGGACCGAAGCTTTCTTT	CSVEVSGTEAFF
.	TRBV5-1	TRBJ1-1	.	TGCGCCAGCAGCTTGGATCCGGGCGGGGACACTGAAGCTTTCTTT	CASSLDPGGDTEAFF
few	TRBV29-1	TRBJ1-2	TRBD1	TGCAGCGTTGATTCGACAGGGGACTTTTATGGCTACACCTTC	CSVDSTGDFYGYTF
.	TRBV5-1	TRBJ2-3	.	TGCGCCAGCAGCGTTGGGAGCGCAGATACGCAGTATTTT	CASSVGSADTQYF
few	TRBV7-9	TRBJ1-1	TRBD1	TGTGCCAGCAGCTTAACAGGGGCCGGAGCCACTGAAGCTTTCTTT	CASSLTGAGATEAFF
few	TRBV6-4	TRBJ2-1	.	TGTGCCAGCTCGGCGGAAGAAGGCTCCTACAATGAGCAGTTCTTC	CASSAEEGSYNEQFF
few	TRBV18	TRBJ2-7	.	TGTGCCAGCTCACCTCAGGGGACCTACGAGCAGTACTTC	CASSPQGTYEQYF
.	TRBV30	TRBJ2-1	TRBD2	TGTGCGGGGGGGCGGGAGGACCACAATGAGCAGTTCTTC	CAGGREDHNEQFF
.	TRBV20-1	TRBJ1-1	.	TGCAGTGGAAGAGGGGAGGTTGAAGCTTTCTTT	CSGRGEVEAFF
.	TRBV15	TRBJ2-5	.	TGTGCCACCAGCAGAGATCGAGGGATAGAGACCCAGTACTTC	CATSRDRGIETQYF
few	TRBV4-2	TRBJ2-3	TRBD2	TGTGCCAGCAGCCAAGATCTAAGAGCGGGAGTCGGCGATACGCAGTATTTT	CASSQDLRAGVGDTQYF
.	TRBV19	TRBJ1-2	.	TGTGCCAGTAGTATGAGGAGAACCTATGGCTACACCTTC	CASSMRRTYGYTF
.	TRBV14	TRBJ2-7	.	TGTGCCAGCAGCCAAGATCACGGGTACGAGCAGTACTTC	CASSQDHGYEQYF
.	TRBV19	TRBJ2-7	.	TGTGCCAGTAGTCTCGGGGGAGACGAGCAGTACTTC	CASSLGGDEQYF
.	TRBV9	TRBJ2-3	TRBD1	TGTGCCAGCAGCGTAGCTTGGGGACAGAAGTTCACAGATACGCAGTATTTT	CASSVAWGQKFTDTQYF
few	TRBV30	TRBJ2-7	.	TGTGCCTGGAGCCAGGGGCCCTACGAGCAGTACTTC	CAWSQGPYEQYF
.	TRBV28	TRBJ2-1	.	TGTGCCAGCAGTTCCCCTAGTTGGTACGAGTGGTTCTTC	CASSSPSWYEWFF
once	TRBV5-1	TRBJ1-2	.	TGCGCCAGCAGCTTTGGCTCAGGGCCCGATGGCTACACCTTC	CASSFGSGPDGYTF
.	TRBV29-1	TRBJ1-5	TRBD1	TGCAGCGTACAGGGGGCAAGCAATCAGCCCCAGCATTTT	CSVQGASNQPQHF
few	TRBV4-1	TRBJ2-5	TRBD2	TGCGCCAGCAGCCAAGTTTCAGCGGGAGAGGCGGAGACCCAGTACTTC	CASSQVSAGEAETQYF
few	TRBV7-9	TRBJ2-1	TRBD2	TGTGCCAGCAGCTTCATCTTTGGGACTAGCGGAGTGGAGCAGTTCTTC	CASSFIFGTSGVEQFF
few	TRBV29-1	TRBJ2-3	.	TGCAGCGTTGTGGTAGCGAACACAGATACGCAGTATTTT	CSVVVANTDTQYF
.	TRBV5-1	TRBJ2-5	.	TGCGCCAGCAGCTTGGTACAAGAGACCCAGTACTTC	CASSLVQETQYF
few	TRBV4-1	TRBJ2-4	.	TGCGCCAGCAGCGACCCTCGACAGAAGCTAGCCAAAAACATTCAGTACTTC	CASSDPRQKLAKNIQYF
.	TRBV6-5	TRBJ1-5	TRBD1	TGTGCCAGCAGTTCCCTGACAGGGGGAGAACGTCAGCCCCAGCATTTT	CASSSLTGGERQPQHF
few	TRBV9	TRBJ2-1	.	TGTGCCAGCAGCCCCAGGTCGTACAATGAGCAGTTCTTC	CASSPRSYNEQFF
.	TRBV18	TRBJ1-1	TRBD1	TGTGCCAGCTCGGGACAGAGCAAGAACACTGAAGCTTTCTTT	CASSGQSKNTEAFF
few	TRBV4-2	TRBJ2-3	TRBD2	TGTGCCAGCAGCCAGGCTGTAGCGGGAGGGCCCACAGATACGCAGTATTTT	CASSQAVAGGPTDTQYF